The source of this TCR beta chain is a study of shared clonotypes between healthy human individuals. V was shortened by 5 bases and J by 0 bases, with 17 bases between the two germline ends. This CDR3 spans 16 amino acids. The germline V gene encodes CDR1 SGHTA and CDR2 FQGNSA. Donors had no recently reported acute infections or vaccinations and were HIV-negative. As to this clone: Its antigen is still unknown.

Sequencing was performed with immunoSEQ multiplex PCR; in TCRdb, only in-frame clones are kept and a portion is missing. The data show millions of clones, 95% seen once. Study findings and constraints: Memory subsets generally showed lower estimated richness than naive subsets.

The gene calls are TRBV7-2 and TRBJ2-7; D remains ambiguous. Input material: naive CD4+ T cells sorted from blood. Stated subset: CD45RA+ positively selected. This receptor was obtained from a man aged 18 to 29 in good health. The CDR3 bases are TGTGCCAGCAGCCCTGGGCGCTGGAGAAGCTCCTACGAGCAGTACTTC. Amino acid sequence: CASSPGRWRSSYEQYF.